This is a list of T cell receptor beta chains from one sample in a study of cytomegalovirus exposure and HLA in healthy donors. Libraries were prepared by immunoSEQ multiplex PCR; TCRdb keeps only in-frame clonotypes and omits some of them. The sample consists of around 220,000 clones, around 75% of them appearing once. Sample: PBMCs. All receptors derive from a young woman in good health and CMV-seronegative. Each CDR3 is given with its conserved first and last residue. Each record gives: D gene, V gene, J gene, clone size, CDR3 DNA, CDR3 protein. A D gene is named only where the DNA matches it firmly. Rows give clone size only sometimes, using once, few, many, or a class for an expanded clone.

D: .
V: TRBV9
J: TRBJ1-1
size: .
DNA: TGTGCCAGCAGCCCACTCGCGCCCTCTGTTACTGAAGCTTTCTTT
CDR3: CASSPLAPSVTEAFF

D: .
V: TRBV4-2
J: TRBJ2-2
size: .
DNA: TGTGCCAGCAGCCGCGACAGCGTATCCGCGAACACCGGGGAGCTGTTTTTT
CDR3: CASSRDSVSANTGELFF

D: .
V: TRBV11-2
J: TRBJ2-7
size: .
DNA: TGTGCCAGCAGCTTCCAGAGGTACGAGCAGTACTTC
CDR3: CASSFQRYEQYF

D: .
V: TRBV10-3
J: TRBJ2-7
size: .
DNA: TGTGCCATTTCTGAGCCCTCCAACTACGAGCAGTACTTC
CDR3: CAISEPSNYEQYF

D: .
V: TRBV6-1
J: TRBJ2-7
size: .
DNA: TGTGCCAGCAGAGAAGACACCCCCGAAACCGAGCAGTACTTC
CDR3: CASREDTPETEQYF

D: TRBD1
V: TRBV5-1
J: TRBJ1-1
size: .
DNA: TGCGCCAGCAGCTTCGAAGAGGGGGCCCTGAAAGCTTTCTTT
CDR3: CASSFEEGALKAFF

D: .
V: TRBV18
J: TRBJ1-4
size: .
DNA: TGTGCCAGCTCACCACGGGAGGGGACTAATGAAAAACTGTTTTTT
CDR3: CASSPREGTNEKLFF

D: TRBD1
V: TRBV11-3
J: TRBJ1-4
size: .
DNA: TGTGCCAGCAGCGGACGGACAGGATTACTTGCAACTAATGAAAAACTGTTTTTT
CDR3: CASSGRTGLLATNEKLFF

D: TRBD1
V: TRBV5-1
J: TRBJ1-6
size: .
DNA: TGCGCCAGGACAGGGTTAATCCCCTATAATTCACCCCTCCACTTT
CDR3: CARTGLIPYNSPLHF

D: .
V: TRBV7-9
J: TRBJ2-5
size: .
DNA: TGTGCCAGCAGCCCGACCGAGAGGCAAGAGACCCAGTACTTC
CDR3: CASSPTERQETQYF

D: .
V: TRBV30
J: TRBJ1-1
size: .
DNA: TGTGCCTGGAGTCGTCAAGGGGGCACTGAAGCTTTCTTT
CDR3: CAWSRQGGTEAFF

D: .
V: TRBV18
J: TRBJ1-2
size: .
DNA: TGTGCCAGCTCACCAGAGGAGGGTTACGGCTACACCTTC
CDR3: CASSPEEGYGYTF

D: .
V: TRBV5-4
J: TRBJ2-3
size: .
DNA: TGTGCCAGCAGCCAGACTAGTACTAGCACAGATACGCAGTATTTT
CDR3: CASSQTSTSTDTQYF

D: .
V: TRBV9
J: TRBJ2-7
size: .
DNA: TGTGCCAGCGGACGAGGGGGAGACTACGAGCAGTACTTC
CDR3: CASGRGGDYEQYF

D: TRBD2
V: TRBV11-3
J: TRBJ2-1
size: .
DNA: TGTGCCACCAGCTTAAATCTAGCGGGAGGCCAAACCCAAAATGAGCAGTTCTTC
CDR3: CATSLNLAGGQTQNEQFF

D: TRBD1
V: TRBV27
J: TRBJ1-1
size: few
DNA: TGTGCCAGCAGTCCCTGGACAGGGGGCTATGATGAAGCTTTCTTT
CDR3: CASSPWTGGYDEAFF

D: TRBD2
V: TRBV28
J: TRBJ2-5
size: .
DNA: TGTGCCAGCAGTAAACTAGCGGGAGGGGGGGGAGAGACCCAGTACTTC
CDR3: CASSKLAGGGGETQYF

D: TRBD1
V: TRBV27
J: TRBJ2-2
size: .
DNA: TGTGCCAGCAGTTCGAGGACAGGGGGCCCCGGGGAGCTGTTTTTT
CDR3: CASSSRTGGPGELFF

D: TRBD1
V: TRBV10-3
J: TRBJ2-3
size: .
DNA: TGTGCCATCAGTTGGGGACAGGGAAGCACAGATACGCAGTATTTT
CDR3: CAISWGQGSTDTQYF

D: .
V: TRBV18
J: TRBJ2-2
size: .
DNA: TGTGCCAGCTCACCAATAGCGGAAAGCCGGGAGCTGTTTTTT
CDR3: CASSPIAESRELFF

D: .
V: TRBV27
J: TRBJ1-4
size: few
DNA: TGTGCCAGCAGCCAGAGAGAGGGAGGGAGACTGTTTTTT
CDR3: CASSQREGGRLFF

D: .
V: TRBV15
J: TRBJ1-2
size: once
DNA: TGTGCCACCAGTCAAGACCCGGGGGACTATGGCTACACCTTC
CDR3: CATSQDPGDYGYTF

D: .
V: TRBV6-5
J: TRBJ2-2
size: .
DNA: TGTGCCAGCAGTTACCCCGGAGCGGGGAACACCGGGGAGCTGTTTTTT
CDR3: CASSYPGAGNTGELFF

D: .
V: TRBV6-1
J: TRBJ1-4
size: few
DNA: TGTGCCAGCAGTGACCCCGGCGGACTGTTTTTT
CDR3: CASSDPGGLFF